This T cell receptor beta chain was captured in a study of CD8+ T cells in alopecia areata. Study-wide results and limits: Clonality in lesional scalp, especially alopecia totalis/universalis, exceeded that of normal scalp.

This clone was found a few times. Antigen: not known. The germline and genes are mouse ones. Sequencing relied on a cDNA template that was reverse transcribed from extracted RNA. Clones were read by immunoSEQ multiplex PCR, and TCRdb kept only the in-frame ones, dropping some. The sample yields under 350,000 clones, without any singletons. The authors sorted pooled cutaneous lymph node cells using CD4, CD8alpha, NKG2D, NKG2ACE and other markers. This TCR was sampled from a C3H/HeJ mouse with alopecia areata. Strain haplotype at MHC: H2-k. Sequenced: CD4+ T cells sorted from a lymph node.

The part of the CDR3 DNA that was read is TGTGCCAGCAGTGTCAGAACAGCAAACACA. Translating gives CASSVRTANT. The CDR3, in full, reads CASSVRTANTEVFF. V usage is TRBV13-1 and J usage is TRBJ1-1; unclear D gene. From the germline J gene comes the end of the CDR3, since the read stops 4 residues before it. CDR3 length: 14 residues. V lost 3 bases and J lost 0, with 9 bases in between. CDR1 and CDR2 (germline): NSHNY, SYGAGN.